What follows is one T cell receptor (beta chain) and its context. What it binds is unknown. The sample comes from a study of T cell responses to AZD1222 COVID-19 vaccine. Overall study context: The analysis combined second doses at about 4 or about 12 weeks.

The study, taken as a whole, reports: At 160-218 and 743-854, vaccine-associated CD4 TCRs were dominant, and they spanned spike. After two AZD1222 doses, spike-specific TCR breadth and depth rose versus day 0.

TCRdb's copy holds only in-frame clones and misses some; the assay was immunoSEQ multiplex PCR. The sample holds about 150,000 clones; just over 90% are singletons and the top ten take about 1.7%. Germline CDR1 SGHTA, CDR2 FQGNSA. Unmatched junction bases numbered 2, after V lost 1 base and J lost 6 bases. This CDR3 contains 14 residues. The source is an adult in good health. The sequences come from peripheral blood, collected on day 0 of AZD1222 vaccination. This chain links TRBV7-2 with TRBJ2-1; 8 bases align to TRBD2. This chain's CDR3 is CASSLDGGGNEQFF. The CDR3 DNA sequence: TGTGCCAGCAGCTTAGACGGGGGGGGCAATGAGCAGTTCTTC.